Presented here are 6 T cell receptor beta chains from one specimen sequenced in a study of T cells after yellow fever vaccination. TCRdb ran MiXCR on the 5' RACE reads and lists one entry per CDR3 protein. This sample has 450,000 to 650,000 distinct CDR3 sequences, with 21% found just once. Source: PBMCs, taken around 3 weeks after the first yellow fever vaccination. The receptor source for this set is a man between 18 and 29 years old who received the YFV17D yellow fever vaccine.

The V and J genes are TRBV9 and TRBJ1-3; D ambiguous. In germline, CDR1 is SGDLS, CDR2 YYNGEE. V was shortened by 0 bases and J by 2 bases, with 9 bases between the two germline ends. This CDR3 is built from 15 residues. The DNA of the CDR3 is TGTGCCAGCAGCGTAGTGGAGGTCCCTGGAAACACCATATATTTT. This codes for CASSVVEVPGNTIYF.

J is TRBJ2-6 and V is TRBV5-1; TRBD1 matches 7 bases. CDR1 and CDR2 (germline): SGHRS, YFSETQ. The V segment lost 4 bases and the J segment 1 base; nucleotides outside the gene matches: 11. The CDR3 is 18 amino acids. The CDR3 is CASSGTGTVTSGANVLTF. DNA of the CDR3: TGCGCCAGCAGCGGAACGGGGACAGTAACTTCTGGGGCCAACGTCCTGACTTTC.

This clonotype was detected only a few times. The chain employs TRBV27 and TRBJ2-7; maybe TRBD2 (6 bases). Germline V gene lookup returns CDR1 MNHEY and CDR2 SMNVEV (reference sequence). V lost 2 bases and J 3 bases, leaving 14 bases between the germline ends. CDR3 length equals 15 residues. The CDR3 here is CASSLIGGTGYEQYF. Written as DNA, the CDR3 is TGTGCCAGCAGTTTAATTGGGGGGACTGGCTACGAGCAGTACTTC.

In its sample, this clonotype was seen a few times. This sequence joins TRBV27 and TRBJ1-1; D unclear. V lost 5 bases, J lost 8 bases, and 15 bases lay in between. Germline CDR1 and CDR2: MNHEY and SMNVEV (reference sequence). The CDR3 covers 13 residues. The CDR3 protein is CASSRSNTREAFF. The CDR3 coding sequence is TGTGCCAGCAGTCGCTCGAATACGAGGGAAGCTTTCTTT.

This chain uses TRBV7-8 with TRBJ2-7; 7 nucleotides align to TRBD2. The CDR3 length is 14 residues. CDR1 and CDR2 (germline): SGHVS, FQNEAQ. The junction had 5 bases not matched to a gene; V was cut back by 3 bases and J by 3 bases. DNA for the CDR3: TGTGCCAGCAGCTTTGACGGGGGGTTCTACGAGCAGTACTTC. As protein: CASSFDGGFYEQYF.

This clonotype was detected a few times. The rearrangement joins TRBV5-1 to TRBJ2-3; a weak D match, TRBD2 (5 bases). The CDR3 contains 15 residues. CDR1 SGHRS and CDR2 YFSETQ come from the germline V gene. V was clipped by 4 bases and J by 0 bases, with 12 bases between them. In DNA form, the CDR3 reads TGCGCCAGCAGCCGGACTCATGGTAGCACAGATACGCAGTATTTT. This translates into CASSRTHGSTDTQYF.